This TCR beta chain was obtained from a study of blood T cell repertoires in COVID-19. Overall study context: The United States, Italy and Spain supplied acute and convalescent COVID-19 samples. The analysed material was cDNA or gDNA that came from T cells, B-cell-depleted T cells, or PBMCs.

Assay used: immunoSEQ multiplex PCR; TCRdb lists only in-frame clones, some missing. Among over 200,000 clones, 85% to 90% were seen once, and the ten largest hold around 4%. Germline CDR1 reads SEHNR; CDR2 reads FQNEAQ (reference sequence). This CDR3 region has 12 residues. The junction had 2 bases not matched to a gene; V was cut back by 3 bases and J by 10 bases. Participants had their cohort set by participant-reported clinical history. This clonotype was obtained from a woman in her 30s with acute COVID-19. The chain combines TRBV7-9 with TRBJ2-1; 8 bases agree with TRBD2. Sample: PBMCs or T cells enriched from blood (not recorded which). CDR3 nucleotides: TGTGCCAGCAGCTTCTCTAGCGGGGAGCAGTTCTTC. Its protein is CASSFSSGEQFF. The full variable domain, rest sourced from reference TRBV7-9 and TRBJ2-1, is DTGVSQNPRHKITKRGQNVTFRCDPISEHNRLYWYRQTLGQGPEFLTYFQNEAQLEKSRLLSDRFSAERPKGSFSTLEIQRTEQGDSAMYLCASSFSSGEQFFGPGTRLTVL.